This TCR beta chain was identified during a study of T cells expressing NK-cell markers. Study-wide results and limits: Uncertainty persisted over the HCMV specificity of expanded NKG2C+ T cell clones.

Concerning this clonotype itself: The antigen is not known.

TCRdb re-called the 5' RACE reads; every CDR3 protein appears as one record, without DNA. The sample has some 340,000 distinct CDR3 sequences. CDR3 size: 15 residues. The germline V gene has CDR1 SGHVS and CDR2 FNYEAQ. This sequence joins TRBV7-6 and TRBJ2-1; TCRdb reports TRBD1, a call that lacks DNA to check it against. The sequenced sample consisted of blood T cells: a sorted CD56 or NKG2C T cell subset, CD4+ or CD8+ T cells, or bulk PBMC T cells (not recorded which). This sequence was found in a man between 18 and 69 years old in good health. CDR3 sequence: CASSGPGTTSNEQFF.